These T cell receptor beta chains were read from a single sample in a study of cytomegalovirus exposure and HLA in healthy donors. The method was immunoSEQ multiplex PCR; TCRdb's version includes in-frame clones alone and lacks a portion of them. The repertoire consists of approximately 130,000 clones, with around 80% occurring once and the leading ten covering around 1.9%. The sample was PBMCs. The receptors shown here come from a woman in her thirties or forties in good health and CMV-seronegative. CDR3s include the opening cysteine and the closing phenylalanine or tryptophan. D genes are given only for firm matches. Rows may omit the clone size; those that give it use once, few, many or a size class.

>14|-|TRBJ2-1|TRBD1|TRBV19
TGTGCCAGTTCGACAGGGGGTATGTACAATGAGCAGTTCTTC
CASSTGGMYNEQFF
>15|-|TRBJ1-3|TRBD1|TRBV13
TGTGCCAGCAGCGCGGGACAGCTTACAGGAAACACCATATATTTT
CASSAGQLTGNTIYF
>12|-|TRBJ1-1|-|TRBV6-1
TGTGCCAGTTCCCGAGTTCCCCCTGAAGCTTTCTTT
CASSRVPPEAFF
>13|-|TRBJ1-4|-|TRBV28
TGTGCCGCGGGCTTTTCAACTAATGAAAAACTGTTTTTT
CAAGFSTNEKLFF
>15|-|TRBJ2-1|-|TRBV7-2
TGTGCCAGCACCGTGCCCCCACTCACCTACAATGAGCAGTTCTTC
CASTVPPLTYNEQFF
>15|-|TRBJ1-6|TRBD1|TRBV30
TGTGCCTGGAGTGCGTTGAGACAGGGGGATTCACCCCTCCACTTT
CAWSALRQGDSPLHF
>15|-|TRBJ2-3|-|TRBV27
TGTGCCAGCACCCTCACTGGACAGTACACAGATACGCAGTATTTT
CASTLTGQYTDTQYF
>14|medium-sized|TRBJ1-5|TRBD1|TRBV19
TGTGCCAGTAGGACAGGGCTCGGCAATCAGCCCCAGCATTTT
CASRTGLGNQPQHF
>17|few|TRBJ2-3|TRBD2|TRBV5-1
TGCGCCAGCAGAGGGACTAGCGGGAGGGTTGGCACAGATACGCAGTATTTT
CASRGTSGRVGTDTQYF
>16|-|TRBJ1-3|TRBD1|TRBV6-6
TGTGCCAGCAGTCAGGGACAGGGGGCGCCTGGAAACACCATATATTTT
CASSQGQGAPGNTIYF
>13|-|TRBJ1-6|-|TRBV19
TGTGCCAGTAGCCACCCGGGGAGTTCACCCCTCCACTTT
CASSHPGSSPLHF
>13|-|TRBJ1-1|-|TRBV29-1
TGCAGCGTGAGTCGACAGTTGAACACTGAAGCTTTCTTT
CSVSRQLNTEAFF
>15|once|TRBJ1-5|-|TRBV2
TGTGCCAGCAGTGAAGGGGGCCTTAGCAATCAGCCCCAGCATTTT
CASSEGGLSNQPQHF
>15|-|TRBJ2-1|-|TRBV7-9
TGTGCCAGCAGCTACGGGAGTCCTAATTTTAATGAGCAGTTCTTC
CASSYGSPNFNEQFF
>16|few|TRBJ2-5|-|TRBV5-1
TGCGCCAGCAGCTTGGGTGCGGGAAGGTACCAAGAGACCCAGTACTTC
CASSLGAGRYQETQYF